This is a list of T cell receptor beta chains from one sample in a study of beta chain features in type 1 diabetes. Clones were sequenced by immunoSEQ multiplex PCR, and TCRdb holds only the in-frame ones, with some missing. The sample holds about 370,000 clones, over 13% seen once. The sequenced sample consisted of naive CD4+ T cells from blood. These receptors all come from a woman younger than 35 in good health. CDR3s include the opening cysteine and the closing phenylalanine or tryptophan. The D gene is left open where the match is weak. Only part of the rows carry a size: once, few, many, or a class if the clone is expanded.

J,V,size,D,DNA,CDR3
TRBJ2-3,TRBV15,few,NA,TGTGCCACCAGCAGAGGAACTGTACGTCTCACAGATACGCAGTATTTT,CATSRGTVRLTDTQYF
TRBJ2-1,TRBV29-1,few,TRBD2,TGCAGCGGATTGACTAGCGGGAACAATGAGCAGTTCTTC,CSGLTSGNNEQFF
TRBJ1-1,TRBV7-3,few,NA,TGTGCCAGCAGCTTACCCCCTGCAGGGGTTGCTTTCTTT,CASSLPPAGVAFF
TRBJ2-7,TRBV5-1,NA,TRBD2,TGCGCCAGCACCCAGACCCTAGCGGGGTCACCTGACGAGCAGTACTTC,CASTQTLAGSPDEQYF
TRBJ1-5,TRBV28,NA,NA,TGTGCCAGCAGCCCTCCCGGGGAAAGCAATCAGCCCCAGCATTTT,CASSPPGESNQPQHF
TRBJ2-5,TRBV5-1,NA,NA,TGCGCCAGCAGCGGCGGGGCAGGCGTACAAGAGACCCAGTACTTC,CASSGGAGVQETQYF
TRBJ2-1,TRBV30,NA,TRBD2,TGTGCCTGGAGTACTAGCGTTGAGCAGTTCTTC,CAWSTSVEQFF
TRBJ1-5,TRBV5-1,NA,NA,TGCGCCAGCAGCTTGGACGGGAGGGGTAATCAGCCCCAGCATTTT,CASSLDGRGNQPQHF
TRBJ2-7,TRBV18,NA,NA,TGTGCCAGCTCACCAATGGGGACTGGCTCCTACGAGCAGTACTTC,CASSPMGTGSYEQYF
TRBJ2-7,TRBV5-1,NA,NA,TGCGCCATCCTAACTTGGTCCTACGAGCAGTACTTC,CAILTWSYEQYF
TRBJ2-7,TRBV7-8,NA,TRBD2,TGTGCCAGCAGCTTAGAATTCGGGACTAGCGGGTCCTACGAGCAGTACTTC,CASSLEFGTSGSYEQYF
TRBJ2-5,TRBV2,NA,TRBD1,TGTGCCAGCGCCCGGGACAGGGGTTCGGAGACCCAGTACTTC,CASARDRGSETQYF
TRBJ2-3,TRBV6-1,few,TRBD2,TGTGCCAGCAATTGGGAGGGCCTAGGAGATACGCAGTATTTT,CASNWEGLGDTQYF
TRBJ2-7,TRBV6-5,few,NA,TGTGCCAGCACCCGGGAAGGCGAGCAGTACTTC,CASTREGEQYF
TRBJ1-5,TRBV30,few,TRBD1,TGTGCCTGGGGGGACAGGGGGCGGAGGGGTCAGCCCCAGCATTTT,CAWGDRGRRGQPQHF
TRBJ2-7,TRBV19,NA,TRBD2,TGTGCCAGTAGGGATACTAGCGGGAGGGCGACCGAGCAGTACTTC,CASRDTSGRATEQYF
TRBJ2-5,TRBV30,NA,TRBD2,TGTGCCTGGAGGGGGGGGAAGACCCAGTACTTC,CAWRGGKTQYF
TRBJ2-7,TRBV7-9,NA,NA,TGTGCCAGCAGCTCACAGGGTACCGGATACGAGCAGTACTTC,CASSSQGTGYEQYF
TRBJ2-6,TRBV4-3,few,NA,TGCGCCAGCAGCCAACAGGGTTTTAACGGGGCCAACGTCCTGACTTTC,CASSQQGFNGANVLTF
TRBJ1-2,TRBV29-1,few,NA,TGCAGCGATACAGGGAACTATGGCTACACCTTC,CSDTGNYGYTF
TRBJ2-3,TRBV29-1,NA,NA,TGCAGCGCTGCAACTAGCCTAAGCACAGATACGCAGTATTTT,CSAATSLSTDTQYF
TRBJ2-2,TRBV2,NA,NA,TGTGCCAGCAGTTCTTCCGGCACCGGGGAGCTGTTTTTT,CASSSSGTGELFF
TRBJ2-1,TRBV15,few,NA,TGTGCCACCAGCAGAGATCAGAGGTATGAGCAGTTCTTC,CATSRDQRYEQFF
TRBJ1-2,TRBV5-4,few,NA,TGTGCCAGCAGCTTGCCGGGACAAAACTATGGCTACACCTTC,CASSLPGQNYGYTF
TRBJ2-7,TRBV5-1,NA,TRBD1,TGCGCCAGCAGCTACAATCCCCCGGGACAGGGATTCGAGCAGTACTTC,CASSYNPPGQGFEQYF
TRBJ2-5,TRBV27,few,NA,TGTGCCAGCAGTACCGGGGTGGAGACCCAGTACTTC,CASSTGVETQYF
TRBJ2-2,TRBV15,few,TRBD2,TGTGCCACCAGCGGCCCCACTAGCGTCTACACCGGGGAGCTGTTTTTT,CATSGPTSVYTGELFF
TRBJ2-1,TRBV5-6,few,TRBD1,TGTGCCAGCAAAAAGGGGACAGGGCACTACAATGAGCAGTTCTTC,CASKKGTGHYNEQFF
TRBJ2-3,TRBV7-9,NA,NA,TGTGCCAGCAGCTTACTCACAGATACGCAGTATTTT,CASSLLTDTQYF
TRBJ2-7,TRBV5-1,NA,NA,TGCGCCAGCAGCTTCAGGGCAGACTACGAGCAGTACTTC,CASSFRADYEQYF
TRBJ2-3,TRBV27,few,NA,TGTGCCAGCAGTTCGGGGTATACGCAGTATTTT,CASSSGYTQYF
TRBJ2-3,TRBV18,few,TRBD1,TGTGCCAGCTCCCGACAGGGAAGCACAGATACGCAGTATTTT,CASSRQGSTDTQYF
TRBJ2-3,TRBV25-1,NA,NA,TGTGCCAGCAGTGTAGCGGGCACAGATACGCAGTATTTT,CASSVAGTDTQYF
TRBJ2-5,TRBV5-1,NA,NA,TGCGCCAGCAGCTTGCTCTCCCAAGAGACCCAGTACTTC,CASSLLSQETQYF
TRBJ2-1,TRBV7-2,NA,TRBD2,TGTGCCAGCAGCTTAGGTGGGACTAGAGGCCCTAATGAGCAGTTCTTC,CASSLGGTRGPNEQFF
TRBJ2-3,TRBV28,NA,TRBD1,TGTGCCAGCGCTCTTCCGGGACAGGGGGCAGATACGCAGTATTTT,CASALPGQGADTQYF
TRBJ2-3,TRBV5-4,few,NA,TGTGCCAGCAGCTTGGGTGGGAGTGGTGCAGATACGCAGTATTTT,CASSLGGSGADTQYF
TRBJ2-7,TRBV5-1,few,NA,TGCGCCAGCAGCCCGGGCCATGGGGCAGGTGACTACGAGCAGTACTTC,CASSPGHGAGDYEQYF
TRBJ2-3,TRBV6-6,NA,NA,TGTGCCAGCAGACCCCAGTTGGTCACAGATACGCAGTATTTT,CASRPQLVTDTQYF
TRBJ1-1,TRBV4-3,once,TRBD1,TGCGCCAGCAGCCAAGAAACAGGGGCAGCTTTCTTT,CASSQETGAAFF
TRBJ2-5,TRBV7-2,few,NA,TGTGCCAGCAGCCCAAGGACTAAAGAGACCCAGTACTTC,CASSPRTKETQYF
TRBJ2-7,TRBV28,few,TRBD2,TGTGCCAGCAGCCCCGCAACCTTAGCGGGAGAGAAGTACTTC,CASSPATLAGEKYF
TRBJ2-2,TRBV29-1,NA,TRBD2,TGCAGCGTTGAGCTAAGAGAGCGGGGCGGGGAGCTGTTTTTT,CSVELRERGGELFF
TRBJ1-1,TRBV30,NA,NA,TGTGCCTGGAGTGAATCCTGGGCGCGGGACACTGAAGCTTTCTTT,CAWSESWARDTEAFF
TRBJ1-4,TRBV6-6,NA,NA,TGTGCCAGCAGCTCCGTAGGAACAGCAAATGAAAAACTGTTTTTT,CASSSVGTANEKLFF
TRBJ2-5,TRBV7-3,few,TRBD2,TGTGCCAGCAGCTTCCAGAGCGGGAGGTCTGAGACCCAGTACTTC,CASSFQSGRSETQYF
TRBJ1-5,TRBV30,few,NA,TGTGCCTGGAGTGTCTCGAGGCAGCCCCAGCATTTT,CAWSVSRQPQHF
TRBJ1-1,TRBV10-3,NA,TRBD1,TGTGCCGTGCGCACAGGGGATACTGAAGCTTTCTTT,CAVRTGDTEAFF
TRBJ2-6,TRBV9,NA,NA,TGTGCCAGCAGCGTCCCACAGGGTTTTCGTGCTGGGGCCAACGTCCTGACTTTC,CASSVPQGFRAGANVLTF